This T cell receptor (beta chain) was found in a study of cytotoxic CD8 clonotypes in ibrutinib-treated CLL. About the research overall: Enrolment comprised some 10 relapsed/refractory and roughly 15 treatment-naive patients; some 18 were IGHV unmutated. Study-level results: Private clonotypes, not public ones, expanded at ibrutinib response.

The method was immunoSEQ multiplex PCR; TCRdb's version includes in-frame clones alone and lacks a portion of them. The data show roughly 330,000 clones, around 66% seen once. This clone came up a few times. The antigen is unknown. This CDR3 has 15 amino acids. CDR1 and CDR2 (germline): KGHSH, LQKENI. The V gene lost 3 bases and the J gene lost 2 bases, with 13 bases spanning the gap. This specimen was PBMCs, taken after 36 months of ibrutinib treatment. This chain connects TRBV18 to TRBJ2-5; tentatively, D is TRBD1 (5 bases). This receptor was identified in a human donor with chronic lymphocytic leukemia. For the CDR3, the DNA is TGTGCCAGCTCACCTCCGAGACAGTGGCAAGAGACCCAGTACTTC. As protein: CASSPPRQWQETQYF.